Listed here is a single T cell receptor (beta chain). Trimming took 7 bases from V and 0 from J; bases not matched to a gene: 10. CDR3 length: 16 amino acids. Germline V CDR1 and CDR2: MNHEY, SVGEGT. The sample originates from a study of T cells in Graves' hyperthyroidism and ophthalmopathy. What was amplified from RNA transcripts were TCR beta CDR3 regions. During a first-round RT-PCR of the TCR CDR3, the HTBI primer set was used. Each CDR3 protein gets one entry after TCRdb re-called the multiplex PCR reads with MiXCR. The table lists a few hundred thousand distinct CDR3 sequences, approximately 20% of them singletons.

The TCR sequence derives from a man in his forties with Graves' hyperthyroidism. Sequenced: blood. V gene TRBV6-2 or TRBV6-3 combines with J gene TRBJ2-3; TRBD2 agrees at 7 bases. CDR3 nucleotide sequence: TGTGCCAGCAAAACGGGTCTCGGGGGGAGCACAGATACGCAGTATTTT. Its protein is CASKTGLGGSTDTQYF.